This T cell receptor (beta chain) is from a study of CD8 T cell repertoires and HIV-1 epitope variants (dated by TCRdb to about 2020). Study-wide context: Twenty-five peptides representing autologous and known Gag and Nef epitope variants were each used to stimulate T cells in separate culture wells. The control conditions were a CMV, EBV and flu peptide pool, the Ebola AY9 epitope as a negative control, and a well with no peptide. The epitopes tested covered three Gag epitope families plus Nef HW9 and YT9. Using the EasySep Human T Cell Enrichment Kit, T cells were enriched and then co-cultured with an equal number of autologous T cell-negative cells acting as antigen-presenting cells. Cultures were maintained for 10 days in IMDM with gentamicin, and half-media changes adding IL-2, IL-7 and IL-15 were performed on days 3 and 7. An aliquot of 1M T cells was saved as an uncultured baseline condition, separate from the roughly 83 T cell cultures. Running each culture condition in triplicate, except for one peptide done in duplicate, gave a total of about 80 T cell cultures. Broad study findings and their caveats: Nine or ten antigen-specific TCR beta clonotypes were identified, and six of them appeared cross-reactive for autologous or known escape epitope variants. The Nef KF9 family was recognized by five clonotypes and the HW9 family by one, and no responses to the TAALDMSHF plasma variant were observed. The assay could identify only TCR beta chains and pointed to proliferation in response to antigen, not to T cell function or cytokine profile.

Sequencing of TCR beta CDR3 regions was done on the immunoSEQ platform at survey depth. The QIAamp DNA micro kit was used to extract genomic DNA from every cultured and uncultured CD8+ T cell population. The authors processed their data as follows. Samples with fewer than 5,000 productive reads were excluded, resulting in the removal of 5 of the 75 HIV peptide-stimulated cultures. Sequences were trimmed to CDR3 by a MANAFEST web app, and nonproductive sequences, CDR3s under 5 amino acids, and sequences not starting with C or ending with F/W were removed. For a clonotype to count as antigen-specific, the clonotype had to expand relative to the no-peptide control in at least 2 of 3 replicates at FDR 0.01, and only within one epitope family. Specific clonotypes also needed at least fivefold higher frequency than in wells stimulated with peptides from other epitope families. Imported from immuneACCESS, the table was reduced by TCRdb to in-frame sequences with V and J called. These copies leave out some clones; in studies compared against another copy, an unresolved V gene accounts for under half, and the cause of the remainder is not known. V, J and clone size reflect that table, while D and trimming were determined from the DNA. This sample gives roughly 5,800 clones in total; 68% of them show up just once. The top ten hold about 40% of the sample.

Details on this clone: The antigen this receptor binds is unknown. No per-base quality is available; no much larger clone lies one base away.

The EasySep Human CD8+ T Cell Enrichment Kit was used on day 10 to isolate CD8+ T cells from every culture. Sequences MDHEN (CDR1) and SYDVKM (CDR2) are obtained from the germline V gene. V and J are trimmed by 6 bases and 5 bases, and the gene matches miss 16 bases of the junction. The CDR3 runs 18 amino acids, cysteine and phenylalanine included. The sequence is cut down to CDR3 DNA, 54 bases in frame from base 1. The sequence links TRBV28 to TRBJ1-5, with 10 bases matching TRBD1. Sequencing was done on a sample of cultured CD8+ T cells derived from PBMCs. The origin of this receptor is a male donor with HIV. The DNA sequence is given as TGTGCCAGCAGCTTAGGAGTCGCCGGGACAGGGGCGGATCAGCCCCAGCATTTT. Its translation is CASSLGVAGTGADQPQHF.